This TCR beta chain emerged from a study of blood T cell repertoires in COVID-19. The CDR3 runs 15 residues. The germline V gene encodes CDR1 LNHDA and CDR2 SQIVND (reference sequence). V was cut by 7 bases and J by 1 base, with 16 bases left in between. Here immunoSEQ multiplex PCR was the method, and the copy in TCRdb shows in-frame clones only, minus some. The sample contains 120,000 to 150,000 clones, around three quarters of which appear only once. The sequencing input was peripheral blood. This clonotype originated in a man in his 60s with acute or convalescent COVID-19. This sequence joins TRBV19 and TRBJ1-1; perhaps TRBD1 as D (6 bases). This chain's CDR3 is CASIPPWGPNTEAFF. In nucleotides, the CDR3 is TGTGCCAGTATCCCCCCGTGGGGGCCGAACACTGAAGCTTTCTTT.